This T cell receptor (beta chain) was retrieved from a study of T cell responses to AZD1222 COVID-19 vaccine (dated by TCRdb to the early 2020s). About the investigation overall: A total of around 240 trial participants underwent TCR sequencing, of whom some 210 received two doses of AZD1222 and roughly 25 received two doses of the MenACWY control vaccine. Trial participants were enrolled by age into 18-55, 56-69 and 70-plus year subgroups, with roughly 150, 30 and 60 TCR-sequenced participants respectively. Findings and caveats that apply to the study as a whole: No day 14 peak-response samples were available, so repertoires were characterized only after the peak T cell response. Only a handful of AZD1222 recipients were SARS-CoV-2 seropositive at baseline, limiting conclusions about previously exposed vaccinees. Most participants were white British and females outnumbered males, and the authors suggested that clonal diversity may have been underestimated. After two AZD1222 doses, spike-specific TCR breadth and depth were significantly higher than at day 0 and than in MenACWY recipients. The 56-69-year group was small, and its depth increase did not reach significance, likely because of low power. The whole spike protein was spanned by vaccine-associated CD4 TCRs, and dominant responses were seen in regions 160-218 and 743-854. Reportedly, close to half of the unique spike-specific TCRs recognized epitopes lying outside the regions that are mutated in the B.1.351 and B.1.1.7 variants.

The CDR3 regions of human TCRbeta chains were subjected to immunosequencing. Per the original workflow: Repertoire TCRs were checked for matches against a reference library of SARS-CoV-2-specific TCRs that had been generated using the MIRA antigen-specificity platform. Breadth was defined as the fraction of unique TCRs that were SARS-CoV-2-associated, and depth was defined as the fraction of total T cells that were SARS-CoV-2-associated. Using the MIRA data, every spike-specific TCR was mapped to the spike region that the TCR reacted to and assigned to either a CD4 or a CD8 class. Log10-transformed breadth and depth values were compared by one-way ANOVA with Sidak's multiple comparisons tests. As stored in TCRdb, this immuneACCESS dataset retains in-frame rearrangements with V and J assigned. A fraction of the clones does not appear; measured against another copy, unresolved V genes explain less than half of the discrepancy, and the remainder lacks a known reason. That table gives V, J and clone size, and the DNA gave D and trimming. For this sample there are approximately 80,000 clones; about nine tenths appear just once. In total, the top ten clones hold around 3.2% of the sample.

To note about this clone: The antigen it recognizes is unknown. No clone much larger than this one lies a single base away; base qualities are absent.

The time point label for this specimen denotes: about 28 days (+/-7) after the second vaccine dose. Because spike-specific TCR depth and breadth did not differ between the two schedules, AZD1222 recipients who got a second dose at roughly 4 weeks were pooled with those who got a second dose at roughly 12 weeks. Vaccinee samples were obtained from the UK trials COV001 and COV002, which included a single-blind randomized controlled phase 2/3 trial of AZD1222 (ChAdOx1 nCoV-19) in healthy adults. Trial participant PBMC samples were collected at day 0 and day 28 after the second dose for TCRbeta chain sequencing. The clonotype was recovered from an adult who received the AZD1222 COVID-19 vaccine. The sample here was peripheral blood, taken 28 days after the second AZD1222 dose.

The DNA sequence follows: TGTGCCAGCAGTGAATTAGCGACAGGGGGGAACTATGGCTACACCTTC. The translation is CASSELATGGNYGYTF. The rearranged segments are TRBV2 and TRBJ1-2, with TRBD1 matching 9 junction bases. As encoded in the germline V gene, CDR1 is SNHLY while CDR2 is FYNNEI. Trimming accounts for 2 bases at V and 2 bases at J, while the number of junction bases matched to no gene is 6. The cysteine opens and the phenylalanine closes a CDR3 of 16 amino acids. The kept DNA is CDR3 alone, 48 bases in frame from the first base.